The 10 T cell receptor beta chains reported below all come from one sample, sequenced in a study of T cell responses to AZD1222 COVID-19 vaccine. TCRdb keeps only in-frame clones here, not all; method: immunoSEQ multiplex PCR. The data show under 200,000 clones, 92% seen once. Sequenced here: peripheral blood, sampled on day 0 of AZD1222 vaccination. Receptors were obtained from an adult in good health.

The rearrangement uses TRBV7-2 and TRBJ1-3; the match to TRBD1 covers 11 bases. The CDR3 is 16 amino acids. Germline V gene sequence: CDR1 SGHTA, CDR2 FQGNSA. The J segment lost 8 bases and the V segment lost 6 bases, leaving 12 bases of the junction unmatched. CDR3 protein: CASSRSRGQGVDTIYF. The CDR3 DNA follows: TGTGCCAGCAGTCGATCCCGGGGACAGGGGGTGGACACCATATATTTT.

The chain combines TRBV3-1 (or the pseudogene TRBV3-2) with TRBJ2-7; D remains ambiguous. The germline V and J ends were trimmed by 1 base and 1 base, with 14 bases remaining between them. Germline V CDR1 and CDR2: LGHDT, YNNKEL (reference sequence). The CDR3 runs to 16 residues. As DNA, the CDR3 is TGTGCCAGCAGCCAAGCGATAAGAACTCTATCCTACGAGCAGTACTTC. Its protein product is CASSQAIRTLSYEQYF.

This clone appeared a single time. This chain links TRBV2 with TRBJ2-3; 8 bases are a match to TRBD1. This CDR3 has 15 amino acids. The V gene end was trimmed by 2 bases and the J gene end by 6 bases; junction bases not matched to a gene: 7. CDR1 is SNHLY, CDR2 FYNNEI, per germline. The CDR3 loop is CASSEPRTGRDTQYF. In nucleotides, the CDR3 is TGTGCCAGCAGTGAACCGCGGACAGGGAGGGATACGCAGTATTTT.

V gene TRBV5-8 combines with J gene TRBJ1-1, with TRBD1 as a possible D gene (5 bases). Trimming removed 0 bases from V and 5 bases from J, with 14 bases in between. CDR1 SGHTS and CDR2 YDEGEE come from the germline V gene. There are 15 residues in the CDR3. The CDR3 DNA follows: TGTGCCAGCAGCTTGGTAGAGGGGCCGCGGACTGAAGCTTTCTTT. It specifies CASSLVEGPRTEAFF. Combining the CDR3 with reference TRBV5-8 and TRBJ1-1 gives the whole variable domain EAGVTQSPTHLIKTRGQQATLRCSPISGHTSVYWYQQALGLGLQFLLWYDEGEERNRGNFPPRFSGRQFPNYSSELNVNALELEDSALYLCASSLVEGPRTEAFFGQGTRLTVV.

CDR3 residues: CASRLPGLDREAQYF. The CDR3 DNA reads as TGTGCCAGCAGGCTACCGGGACTAGATAGGGAGGCGCAGTACTTC. V and J are TRBV6-5 and TRBJ2-7; 8 positions match TRBD2. CDR1 is MNHEY and CDR2 is SVGAGI in the germline V gene. J lost 9 bases, V lost 6 bases, and 16 bases had no gene match. The CDR3 covers 15 residues.

The chain recombines TRBV7-9 with TRBJ2-7; maybe TRBD2 (6 bases). The CDR3 extends over 14 amino acids. Germline lookup yields CDR1 SEHNR and CDR2 FQNEAQ (reference sequence). V was shortened by 5 bases and J by 12 bases, with 23 bases between the two germline ends. CDR3 sequence: CASSPGTGEIRRYF. DNA of the CDR3: TGTGCCAGCAGCCCCGGGACTGGTGAAATCCGGAGGTACTTC.

The V gene is TRBV7-3, the J gene TRBJ2-1; 13 bases are a match to TRBD2. The CDR3 consists of 15 residues. V trimming: 5 bases; J trimming: 4 bases; junction bases outside the gene matches: 2. Germline CDR1 SGHTA, CDR2 FQGTGA. For the CDR3, the DNA is TGTGCCAGCAGCGTGACTAGCGGGAGGTACAATGAGCAGTTCTTC. Protein product: CASSVTSGRYNEQFF.

This chain connects TRBV4-3 to TRBJ1-6; D is possibly TRBD1 (6 bases). The ends were cut back, 3 bases at V and 5 bases at J, with 20 bases in the middle. The length of the CDR3 is 18 residues. Germline values: CDR1 LGHNA, CDR2 YSLEER. The CDR3 spells CASSHLGHPLGNNSPLHF. CDR3 coding DNA: TGCGCCAGCAGCCACCTGGGACACCCACTCGGGAATAATTCACCCCTCCACTTT.

The V and J genes are TRBV7-2 and TRBJ2-2; no clear D. Trimming left V 1 base short and J 4 bases short, with 4 bases between. In germline, CDR1 is SGHTA, CDR2 FQGNSA. This CDR3 has 13 residues. For the CDR3, the DNA is TGTGCCAGCAGCTTAGTGTTCACCGGGGAGCTGTTTTTT. Its translation is CASSLVFTGELFF.

The J gene is TRBJ2-2, the V gene TRBV7-6, with TRBD2 as a possible D gene (6 bases). The V gene's germline CDR1 is SGHVS and CDR2 FNYEAQ. The V end was cut by 2 bases, the J end by 6 bases, with 13 bases between. The CDR3 contains 15 residues. The CDR3 sequence is CASSLRGMGAGELFF. CDR3 bases: TGTGCCAGCAGCTTACGGGGGATGGGGGCCGGGGAGCTGTTTTTT.